This is a list of T cell receptor beta chains from one sample in a study of blood T cell repertoires in COVID-19. The method was immunoSEQ multiplex PCR; TCRdb's version includes in-frame clones alone and lacks a portion of them. The top ten hold roughly 40% of the sample, which has 40,000 to 50,000 clones, about four fifths seen once. Material: peripheral blood. The source is a man aged 40-50 years with active or convalescent COVID-19. CDR3s include the opening cysteine and the closing phenylalanine or tryptophan. Each record gives: J gene, V gene, clone size, D gene, CDR3 protein, CDR3 DNA. The D gene is left open where the match is weak. Size values are once, few and many counts, or a class for expanded clones, and some rows have none.

J: TRBJ2-1
V: TRBV5-4
size: -
D: -
CDR3: CASSLGWDSSSYNEQFF
DNA: TGTGCCAGCAGCTTGGGTTGGGACTCAAGCTCCTACAATGAGCAGTTCTTC

J: TRBJ2-2
V: TRBV4-2
size: -
D: TRBD2
CDR3: CASSQDQGSGRGIGELFF
DNA: TGTGCCAGCAGCCAAGATCAGGGGAGCGGGAGAGGGATCGGGGAGCTGTTTTTT

J: TRBJ2-2
V: TRBV5-4
size: once
D: TRBD2
CDR3: CASSPSGAVAGELFF
DNA: TGTGCCAGCAGCCCTAGCGGGGCCGTCGCCGGGGAGCTGTTTTTT

J: TRBJ2-7
V: TRBV11-2
size: once
D: -
CDR3: CASSFRTGSLYEQYF
DNA: TGTGCCAGCAGCTTTCGGACGGGATCCCTCTACGAGCAGTACTTC

J: TRBJ1-1
V: TRBV3-1/TRBV3-2
size: -
D: TRBD1
CDR3: CASSRTLGPQGARTEAFF
DNA: TGTGCCAGCAGCCGCACCCTAGGGCCACAGGGGGCGAGGACTGAAGCTTTCTTT

J: TRBJ2-7
V: TRBV27
size: -
D: TRBD2
CDR3: CASSLLGGTSGVSSYEQYF
DNA: TGTGCCAGCAGTTTATTGGGGGGGACTAGCGGGGTCAGCTCCTACGAGCAGTACTTC

J: TRBJ1-2
V: TRBV7-2
size: once
D: TRBD1
CDR3: CASSLDPLQGIPGYTF
DNA: TGTGCCAGCAGCTTGGACCCGCTACAGGGGATTCCTGGCTACACCTTC

J: TRBJ1-2
V: TRBV5-6
size: -
D: -
CDR3: CASRLASYGYTF
DNA: TGTGCCAGCCGGCTAGCGTCCTATGGCTACACCTTC

J: TRBJ2-7
V: TRBV6-5
size: -
D: TRBD1
CDR3: CASRSTGTDLFEQYF
DNA: TGTGCCAGCAGGAGCACCGGGACAGACCTTTTCGAGCAGTACTTC

J: TRBJ1-1
V: TRBV29-1
size: -
D: -
CDR3: CSVVLGKMNTEAFF
DNA: TGCAGCGTGGTCCTCGGTAAGATGAACACTGAAGCTTTCTTT

J: TRBJ1-1
V: TRBV3-1/TRBV3-2
size: few
D: -
CDR3: CASSPQGVTNTEAFF
DNA: TGTGCCAGCAGCCCACAAGGGGTGACGAACACTGAAGCTTTCTTT

J: TRBJ2-5
V: TRBV5-4
size: -
D: TRBD2
CDR3: CASSPGTTQETQYF
DNA: TGTGCCAGCAGCCCGGGGACTACCCAAGAGACCCAGTACTTC

J: TRBJ2-1
V: TRBV19
size: -
D: -
CDR3: CASSMGGRAYNEQFF
DNA: TGTGCCAGTAGTATGGGTGGCAGGGCCTACAATGAGCAGTTCTTC

J: TRBJ1-3
V: TRBV25-1
size: -
D: TRBD1
CDR3: CASSESGTAGNTIYF
DNA: TGTGCCAGCAGTGAGTCCGGGACAGCTGGAAACACCATATATTTT

J: TRBJ2-7
V: TRBV5-8
size: -
D: -
CDR3: CASSFQGGPYEQYF
DNA: TGTGCCAGCAGCTTCCAGGGGGGCCCCTACGAGCAGTACTTC

J: TRBJ1-5
V: TRBV30
size: few
D: -
CDR3: CAWSVSGAPNQPQHF
DNA: TGTGCCTGGAGTGTATCGGGAGCCCCCAATCAGCCCCAGCATTTT

J: TRBJ1-1
V: TRBV5-1
size: -
D: TRBD1
CDR3: CATTRGGQGNTEAFF
DNA: TGCGCCACCACACGCGGGGGACAGGGGAACACTGAAGCTTTCTTT